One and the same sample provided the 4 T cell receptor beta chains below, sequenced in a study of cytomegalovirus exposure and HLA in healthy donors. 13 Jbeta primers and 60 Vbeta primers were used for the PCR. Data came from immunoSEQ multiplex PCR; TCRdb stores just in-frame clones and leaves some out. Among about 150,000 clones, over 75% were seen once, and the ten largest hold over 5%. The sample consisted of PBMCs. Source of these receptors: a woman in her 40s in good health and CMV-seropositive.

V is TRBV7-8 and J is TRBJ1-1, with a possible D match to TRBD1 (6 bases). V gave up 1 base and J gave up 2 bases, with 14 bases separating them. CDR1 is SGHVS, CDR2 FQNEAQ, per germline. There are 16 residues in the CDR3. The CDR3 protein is CASSLEVRTVNTEAFF. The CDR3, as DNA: TGTGCCAGCAGCTTAGAGGTCAGGACAGTTAACACTGAAGCTTTCTTT.

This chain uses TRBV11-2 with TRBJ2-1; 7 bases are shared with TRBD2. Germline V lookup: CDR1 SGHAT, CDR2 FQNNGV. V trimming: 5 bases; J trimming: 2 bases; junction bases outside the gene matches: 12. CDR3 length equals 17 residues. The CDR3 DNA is TGTGCCAGCAGCCCCGGGGGTAGCGGGCCTCCCTACAATGAGCAGTTCTTC. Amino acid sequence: CASSPGGSGPPYNEQFF.

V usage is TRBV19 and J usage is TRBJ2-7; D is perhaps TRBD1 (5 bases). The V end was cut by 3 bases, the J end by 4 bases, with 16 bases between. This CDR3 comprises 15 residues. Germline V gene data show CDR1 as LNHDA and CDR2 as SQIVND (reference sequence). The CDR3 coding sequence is TGTGCCAGTAGTATCTCAGGATTGCAGGGTTACGAGCAGTACTTC. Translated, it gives CASSISGLQGYEQYF.

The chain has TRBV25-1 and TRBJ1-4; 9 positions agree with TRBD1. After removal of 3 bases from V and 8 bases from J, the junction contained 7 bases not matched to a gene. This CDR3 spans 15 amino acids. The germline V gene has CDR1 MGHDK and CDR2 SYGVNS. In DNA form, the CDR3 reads TGTGCCAGCAGTGAGGCGGGACAGGGAGGAGAAAAACTGTTTTTT. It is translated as CASSEAGQGGEKLFF. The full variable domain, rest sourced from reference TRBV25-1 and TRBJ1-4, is EADIYQTPRYLVIGTGKKITLECSQTMGHDKMYWYQQDPGMELHLIHYSYGVNSTEKGDLSSESTVSRIRTEHFPLTLESARPSHTSQYLCASSEAGQGGEKLFFGSGTQLSVL.